One sample yielded the 15 T cell receptor beta chains listed below, sequenced in a study of blood T cell repertoires in COVID-19. Assay used: immunoSEQ multiplex PCR; TCRdb lists only in-frame clones, some missing. Counted here are about 22,000 clones, approximately 83% occurring once; the ten biggest clones make up roughly 22%. The sample comprised peripheral blood. The origin of the receptors is a man older than 75 with active or convalescent COVID-19.

The chain carries TRBV10-3 and TRBJ1-1; D might be TRBD1 (6 bases). This CDR3 comprises 13 residues. Between the trimmed V and J ends, which lost 9 bases and 2 bases, there was a span of 13 bases. Germline CDR1 and CDR2: ENHRY and SYGVKD. The CDR3 loop is CAIRDTINTEAFF. DNA of the CDR3: TGTGCCATTCGGGACACTATAAACACTGAAGCTTTCTTT.

In this sample, this clone turned up once. V usage is TRBV13 and J usage is TRBJ1-1; 7 bases are shared with TRBD1. V was pared by 0 bases and J by 5 bases, with 3 bases of the junction left unmatched. The CDR3 is 14 residues long. CDR1 is PRHDT and CDR2 is FYEKMQ in the germline V gene (reference sequence). The CDR3 region is CASSLGDRETEAFF. The CDR3 nucleotides read TGTGCCAGCAGCTTAGGCGACAGGGAAACTGAAGCTTTCTTT.

The gene calls are TRBV7-2 and TRBJ2-5, with TRBD2 matching over 8 bases. Germline lookup yields CDR1 SGHTA and CDR2 FQGNSA. The junction had 5 bases not matched to a gene; V was cut back by 1 base and J by 1 base. The length of the CDR3 is 16 residues. The CDR3 spells CASSLVSAGGQETQYF. DNA for the CDR3: TGTGCCAGCAGCTTAGTGTCGGCGGGAGGCCAAGAGACCCAGTACTTC.

This chain joins TRBV6-6 and TRBJ1-1, with 9 bases matching TRBD1. This CDR3 is 12 amino acids long. Germline V gene sequence: CDR1 MNHNY, CDR2 SVGAGI (reference sequence). V gave up 7 bases and J gave up 8 bases; unmatched junction bases: 5. CDR3 DNA sequence: TGTGCCAGCACCGGGACAGGGAGGGAAGCTTTCTTT. Protein: CASTGTGREAFF.

The rearrangement links TRBV4-3 to TRBJ2-1; the D is unclear. Germline CDR1 LGHNA, CDR2 YSLEER. Trimming cost V 1 base and J 6 bases, with 10 bases left between them. This CDR3 contains 14 residues. CDR3 sequence: CASSQGQVGNEQFF. For the CDR3, the DNA is TGCGCCAGCAGCCAAGGACAAGTAGGCAATGAGCAGTTCTTC.

This clone was seen a few times. The chain is built from TRBV28 and TRBJ1-1, with D possibly TRBD1 on 6 matching bases. This CDR3 contains 14 residues. The germline V and J ends were trimmed by 4 bases and 0 bases, with 9 bases remaining between them. In germline, CDR1 is MDHEN, CDR2 SYDVKM. CDR3 sequence (DNA): TGTGCCAGCAGTTCCGCAGGGGTGAACACTGAAGCTTTCTTT. This codes for CASSSAGVNTEAFF.

This clone was counted only a few times. The chain is built from TRBV2 and TRBJ2-1; 11 bases line up with TRBD2. There are 15 residues in the CDR3. Germline CDR1 and CDR2: SNHLY and FYNNEI. The J segment lost 4 bases and the V segment lost 6 bases, leaving 5 bases of the junction unmatched. DNA for the CDR3: TGTGCCAGCAGGGCTCTAGCGGGAGGTTACAATGAGCAGTTCTTC. As protein: CASRALAGGYNEQFF. The complete variable domain, with remaining parts taken from reference TRBV2 and TRBJ2-1, reads EPEVTQTPSHQVTQMGQEVILRCVPISNHLYFYWYRQILGQKVEFLVSFYNNEISEKSEIFDDQFSVERPDGSNFTLKIRSTKLEDSAMYFCASRALAGGYNEQFFGPGTRLTVL.

The table lists this clone with a count of one. The rearrangement links TRBV12-3 or TRBV12-4 to TRBJ2-1; unclear D gene. This CDR3 spans 12 amino acids. V was shortened by 3 bases and J by 5 bases, with 5 bases between the two germline ends. The chain's CDR3 is CASSFENNEQFF. CDR3 bases: TGTGCCAGCAGTTTTGAGAACAATGAGCAGTTCTTC.

The rearrangement uses TRBV19 and TRBJ1-2, with D possibly matching TRBD1 (6 bases). The CDR3 runs 13 residues. Germline loops: CDR1 LNHDA, CDR2 SQIVND (reference sequence). Trimming stripped 7 bases from V and 4 bases from J, with 13 bases between. Here the CDR3 DNA reads TGTGCCAGTACCTTGGACAGCTTCTATGGCTACACCTTC. Protein product: CASTLDSFYGYTF.

About this clone: Distinct nucleotide sequences in the sample also encode this CDR3. V usage is TRBV18 and J usage is TRBJ1-4, with D tentatively TRBD1 (6 bases). CDR3 length equals 15 residues. Trimming cost V 2 bases and J 8 bases, with 15 bases left between them. Germline V gene data show CDR1 as KGHSH and CDR2 as LQKENI. CDR3 residues: CASSPSSRGDEKLFF. For the CDR3, the DNA is TGTGCCAGCTCACCATCCTCCAGGGGCGACGAAAAACTGTTTTTT.

The gene calls are TRBV5-8 and TRBJ2-7; TRBD1 agrees at 9 bases. The CDR3 sequence is 15 residues long. Germline V gene lookup returns CDR1 SGHTS and CDR2 YDEGEE. V trimming: 2 bases; J trimming: 6 bases; junction bases outside the gene matches: 9. In nucleotides, the CDR3 is TGTGCCAGCAGCTTAAGGGGACAGGGATTCAGCGAGCAGTACTTC. Protein product: CASSLRGQGFSEQYF.

J is TRBJ1-2 and V is TRBV12-3 or TRBV12-4; D perhaps matches TRBD1 (5 bases). CDR3 length: 13 residues. V was cut by 3 bases and J by 6 bases, with 11 bases left in between. CDR3 DNA: TGTGCCAGCAGTTTTTTTCAGGGCGATGGCTACACCTTC. Encoded protein: CASSFFQGDGYTF.

The chain uses TRBV15 and TRBJ2-1; unclear D gene. The CDR3 has 14 residues. V was shortened by 4 bases and J by 4 bases, with 11 bases between the two germline ends. Germline V gene lookup returns CDR1 LNHNV and CDR2 YYDKDF (reference sequence). The CDR3 spells CATSISSMYNEQFF. In nucleotides, the CDR3 is TGTGCCACCAGCATATCCTCTATGTACAATGAGCAGTTCTTC. The variable domain in full, with the rest retrieved from reference TRBV15 and TRBJ2-1, is DAMVIQNPRYQVTQFGKPVTLSCSQTLNHNVMYWYQQKSSQAPKLLFHYYDKDFNNEADTPDNFQSRRPNTSFCFLDIRSPGLGDTAMYLCATSISSMYNEQFFGPGTRLTVL.

The chain has TRBV5-1 and TRBJ2-7; no firm D call. CDR3 length equals 15 residues. V lost 0 bases and J lost 3, with 13 bases in between. CDR1 is SGHRS, CDR2 YFSETQ, per germline. The CDR3 DNA is TGCGCCAGCAGCTTGGACAGCCAGATCCTCTACGAGCAGTACTTC. This translates into CASSLDSQILYEQYF.

The genes are TRBV5-4 and TRBJ2-3; TRBD1 agrees at 7 bases. The V segment lost 0 bases and the J segment 4 bases; nucleotides outside the gene matches: 8. The CDR3 loop spans 16 amino acids. Germline V gene sequence: CDR1 SGHNT, CDR2 YYREEE (reference sequence). This chain's CDR3 is CASSLGIGGWADTQYF. As DNA, the CDR3 is TGTGCCAGCAGCTTGGGGATAGGGGGCTGGGCAGATACGCAGTATTTT.